This T cell receptor beta chain was identified during a study of human T cells and chemical hapten exposure. Trimming cost V 2 bases and J 8 bases; bases outside gene matches: 13. The CDR3 has 17 residues. In germline, CDR1 is MGHRA, CDR2 YSYEKL. Individual cDNA molecules had unique molecular identifiers attached to them by the library. MiXCR was run by TCRdb on the RACE reads, yielding one entry per CDR3 protein. This table holds some 300,000 distinct CDR3 sequences, around 5.5% found once. Broader study findings: Positive correlation was observed between PT1 expanded TCR counts and patch test score.

Indicated time point: pre-sensitization, week 0. Indicated treatment: therapeutic diphenylcyclopropenone sensitization with weekly scalp DPC. The table lists this clonotype with a few counts. Its target is not known. This TCR derives from a woman aged 18-29 years with alopecia areata. Some clones in this sample may be carry-over from other donors' samples. The J gene is TRBJ2-1, the V gene TRBV4-1, with TRBD1 matching 9 bases. The source material was whole blood, sampled in connection with sensitization to the hapten diphenylcyclopropenone (DPC). The CDR3: CASSQTPPGQGTHEQFF. The CDR3 DNA is TGCGCCAGCAGCCAAACTCCCCCCGGACAGGGGACCCATGAGCAGTTCTTC.